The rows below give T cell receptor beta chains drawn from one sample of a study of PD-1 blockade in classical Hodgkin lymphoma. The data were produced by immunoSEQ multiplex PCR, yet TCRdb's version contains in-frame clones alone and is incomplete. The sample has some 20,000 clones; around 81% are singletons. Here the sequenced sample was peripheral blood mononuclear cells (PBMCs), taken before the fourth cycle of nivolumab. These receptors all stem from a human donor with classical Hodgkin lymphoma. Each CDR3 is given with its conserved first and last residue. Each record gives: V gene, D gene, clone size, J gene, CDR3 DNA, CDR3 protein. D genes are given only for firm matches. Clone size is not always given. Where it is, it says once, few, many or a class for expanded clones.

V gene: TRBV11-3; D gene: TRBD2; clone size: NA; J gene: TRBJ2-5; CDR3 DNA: TGTGCCAGCAGCTCGCAGGGACTAGCGGGAGGGTCCCAAGAGACCCAGTACTTC; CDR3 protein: CASSSQGLAGGSQETQYF
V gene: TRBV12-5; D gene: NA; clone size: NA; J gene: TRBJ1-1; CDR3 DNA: TGTGCTAGTGGGTCCGGAGGTCTCACTGAAGCTTTCTTT; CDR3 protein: CASGSGGLTEAFF
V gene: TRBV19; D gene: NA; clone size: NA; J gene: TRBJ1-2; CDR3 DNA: TGTGCCAGTAGTATCGGCTATGGCTACACCTTC; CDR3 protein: CASSIGYGYTF
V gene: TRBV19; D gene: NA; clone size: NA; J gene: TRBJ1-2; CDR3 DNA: TGTGCCAGTACTCGAGTTTTTCACTATGGCTACACCTTC; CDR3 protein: CASTRVFHYGYTF
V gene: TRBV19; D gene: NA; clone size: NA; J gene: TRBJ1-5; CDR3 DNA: TGTGCCAGTAGTATTGGGGGGGTAGGTCGGCCCCAGCATTTT; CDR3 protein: CASSIGGVGRPQHF
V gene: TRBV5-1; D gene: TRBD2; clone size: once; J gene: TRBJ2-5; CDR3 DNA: TGCGCCAGCAGTAATTTAGCGGGGGGGCTTCAAGAGACCCAGTACTTC; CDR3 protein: CASSNLAGGLQETQYF
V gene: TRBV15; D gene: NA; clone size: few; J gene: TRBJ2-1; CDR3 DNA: TGTGCCACCAGCAGAGATCGGGCAGGGAATTCGGATGAGCAGTTCTTC; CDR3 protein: CATSRDRAGNSDEQFF
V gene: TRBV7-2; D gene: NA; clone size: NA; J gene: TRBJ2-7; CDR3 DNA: TGTGCCAGCAGCTTAGTCACAGGGGAGCAGTACTTC; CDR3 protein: CASSLVTGEQYF
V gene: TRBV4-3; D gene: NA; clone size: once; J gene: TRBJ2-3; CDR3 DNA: TGCGCCAGCAGCCAAGATCACGGGACGCCTTCTAGCACAGATACGCAGTATTTT; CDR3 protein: CASSQDHGTPSSTDTQYF
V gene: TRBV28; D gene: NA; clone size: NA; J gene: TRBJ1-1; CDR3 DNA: TGTGCCAGCAGTTTGAGAGCGGTCAGGCGCGCTGAAGCTTTCTTT; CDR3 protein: CASSLRAVRRAEAFF
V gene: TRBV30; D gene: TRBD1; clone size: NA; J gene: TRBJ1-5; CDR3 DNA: TGTGCCTGGAGTACCTGGACAGGGATCAATCAGCCCCAGCATTTT; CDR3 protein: CAWSTWTGINQPQHF
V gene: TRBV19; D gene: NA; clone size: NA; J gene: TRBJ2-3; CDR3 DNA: TGTGCCAGTAGTATCTTGGTTTTCGCAGATACGCAGTATTTT; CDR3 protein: CASSILVFADTQYF
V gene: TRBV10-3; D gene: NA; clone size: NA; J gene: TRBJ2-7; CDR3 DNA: TGTGCCATCATTGACTTGGGCAAAACCCATTACGAGCAGTACTTC; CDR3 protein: CAIIDLGKTHYEQYF
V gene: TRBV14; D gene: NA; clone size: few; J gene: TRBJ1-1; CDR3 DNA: TGTGCCAGCAGCCTTCTTGGGGTGAACACTGAAGCTTTCTTT; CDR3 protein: CASSLLGVNTEAFF
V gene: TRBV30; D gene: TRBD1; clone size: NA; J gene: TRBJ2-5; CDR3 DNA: TGTGCCTGGAGTCGTGGGACAGCCATCTCGGAGACCCAGTACTTC; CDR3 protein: CAWSRGTAISETQYF
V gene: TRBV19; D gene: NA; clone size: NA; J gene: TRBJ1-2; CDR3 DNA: TGTGCCAGTAGTATCGCGGTAGGAGCTAACTATGGCTACACCTTC; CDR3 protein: CASSIAVGANYGYTF
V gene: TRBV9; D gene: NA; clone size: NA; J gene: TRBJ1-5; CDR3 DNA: TGTGCCAGCAGCGTAGGGGAGGGACCGAATCAGCCCCAGCATTTT; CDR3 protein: CASSVGEGPNQPQHF
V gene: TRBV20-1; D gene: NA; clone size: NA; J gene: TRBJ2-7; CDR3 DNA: TGCAGTGCTAACAGGGTCCACGAGCAGTACTTC; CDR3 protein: CSANRVHEQYF
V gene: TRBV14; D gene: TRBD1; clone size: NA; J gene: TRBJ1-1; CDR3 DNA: TGTGCCAGCAGCCAGTGGACAGGGGGGAACACTGAAGCTTTCTTT; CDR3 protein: CASSQWTGGNTEAFF
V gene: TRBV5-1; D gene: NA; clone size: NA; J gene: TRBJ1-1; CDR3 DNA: TGCGCCAGCAGCTCGGAGACTAACCGAGGTGGAGGGATGAGAGCTTTCTTT; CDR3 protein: CASSSETNRGGGMRAFF
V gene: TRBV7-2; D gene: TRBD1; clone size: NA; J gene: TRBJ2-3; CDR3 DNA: TGTGCCAGCAGCCCAGGGGGCTCCGCAGATACGCAGTATTTT; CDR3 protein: CASSPGGSADTQYF
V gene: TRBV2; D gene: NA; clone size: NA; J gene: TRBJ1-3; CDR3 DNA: TGTGCCAGCTCTGACGGATTCGTGTACTCTGGAAACACCATATATTTT; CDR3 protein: CASSDGFVYSGNTIYF
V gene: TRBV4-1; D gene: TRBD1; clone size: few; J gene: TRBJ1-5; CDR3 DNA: TGCGCCAGCAGCCGAGAGGACAGGTACAATCAGCCCCAGCATTTT; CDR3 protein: CASSREDRYNQPQHF
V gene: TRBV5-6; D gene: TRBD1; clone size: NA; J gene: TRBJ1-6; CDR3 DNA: TGTGCCAGCAGGACCGGGACAGGGGCTTCACCCCTCCACTTT; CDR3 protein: CASRTGTGASPLHF
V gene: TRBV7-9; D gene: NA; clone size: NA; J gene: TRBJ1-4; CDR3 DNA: TGTGCCAGCAGCTTAGATAACAGGATTAATGAAAAACTGTTTTTT; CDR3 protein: CASSLDNRINEKLFF
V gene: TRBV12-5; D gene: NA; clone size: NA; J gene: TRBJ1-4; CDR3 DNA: TGTGCTAGTGCTAGATTTAATGAAAAACTGTTTTTT; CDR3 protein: CASARFNEKLFF
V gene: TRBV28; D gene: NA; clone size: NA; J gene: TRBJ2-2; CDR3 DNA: TGTGCCAGCAGCCGCAGGACTCCACAGAACACCGGGGAGCTGTTTTTT; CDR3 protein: CASSRRTPQNTGELFF
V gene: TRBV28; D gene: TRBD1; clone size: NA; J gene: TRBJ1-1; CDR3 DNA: TGTGCCAGCCCCGCTGCGGGACAGGGTCTTTCTGAAGCTTTCTTT; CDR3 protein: CASPAAGQGLSEAFF
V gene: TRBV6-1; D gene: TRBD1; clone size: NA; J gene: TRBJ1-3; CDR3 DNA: TGTGCCAGCAGTGTTAGGGGGCACTCTGGAAACACCATATATTTT; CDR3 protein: CASSVRGHSGNTIYF
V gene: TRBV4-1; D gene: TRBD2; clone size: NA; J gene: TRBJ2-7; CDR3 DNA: TGCGCCAGCAGCCTCCTATCCGGGACTAGCGGGCGAGTTTCCTACGAGCAGTACTTC; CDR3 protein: CASSLLSGTSGRVSYEQYF
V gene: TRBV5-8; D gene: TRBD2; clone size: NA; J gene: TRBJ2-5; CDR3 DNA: TGTGCCAGCAGCAGGGGAGCGGGGGCCCGACAAGAGACCCAGTACTTC; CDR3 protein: CASSRGAGARQETQYF
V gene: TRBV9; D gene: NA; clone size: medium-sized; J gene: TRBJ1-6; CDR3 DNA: TGTGCCAGCAGCGCCCCCAATTCCGTCGTACCTCAGGGGCGCTTT; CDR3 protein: CASSAPNSVVPQGRF
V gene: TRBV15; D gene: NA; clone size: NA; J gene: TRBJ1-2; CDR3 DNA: TGTGCCACCAGCAGAGAAGTTTTTGACTATGGCTACACCTTC; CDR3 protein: CATSREVFDYGYTF
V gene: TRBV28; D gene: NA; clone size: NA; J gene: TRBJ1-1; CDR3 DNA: TGTGCCAGCAGGCAGACAGACCAGAACACTGAAGCTTTCTTT; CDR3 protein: CASRQTDQNTEAFF
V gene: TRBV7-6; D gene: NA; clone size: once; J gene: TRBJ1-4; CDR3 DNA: TGTGCCAGCAGCTTAGCGCCGTATGAAAAACTGTTTTTT; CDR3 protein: CASSLAPYEKLFF
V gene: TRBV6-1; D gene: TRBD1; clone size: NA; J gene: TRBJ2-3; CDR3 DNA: TGTGCCGGCCGGACAGGGAAAGATACGCAGTATTTT; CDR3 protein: CAGRTGKDTQYF
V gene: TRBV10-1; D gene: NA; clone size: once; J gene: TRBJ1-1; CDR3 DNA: TGCGCCAGCAGTGAGTCCCGGGCAGGGAACACTGAAGCTTTCTTT; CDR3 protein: CASSESRAGNTEAFF
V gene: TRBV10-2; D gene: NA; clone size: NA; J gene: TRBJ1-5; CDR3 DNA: TGCGCCAGCAGTGAGTCTTGGTATCAGCCCCAGCATTTT; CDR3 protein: CASSESWYQPQHF
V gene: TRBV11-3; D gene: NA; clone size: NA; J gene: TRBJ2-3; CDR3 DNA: TGTGCCAGCAGCTCGGGACTCCCCACAGATACGCAGTATTTT; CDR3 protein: CASSSGLPTDTQYF
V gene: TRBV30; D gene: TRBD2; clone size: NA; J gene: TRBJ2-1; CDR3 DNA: TGTGCCTGGAAACGGCCGGGACTAGCTAACCCCTACAATGAGCAGTTCTTC; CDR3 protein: CAWKRPGLANPYNEQFF
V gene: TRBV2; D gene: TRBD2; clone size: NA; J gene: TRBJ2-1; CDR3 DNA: TGTGCAAGGGAGGGGGAGGGCCTTAGCGGGGCCCCTAACAATGAGCAGTTCTTC; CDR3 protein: CAREGEGLSGAPNNEQFF
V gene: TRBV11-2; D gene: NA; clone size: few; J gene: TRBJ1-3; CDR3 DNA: TGTGCCAGCAGCTCATCCAGGGATTTTACTGGAAACACCATATATTTT; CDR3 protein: CASSSSRDFTGNTIYF
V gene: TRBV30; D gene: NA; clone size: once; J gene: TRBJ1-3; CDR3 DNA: TGTGCCTGGAGCGCCCGGATCTCTGGAAACACCATATATTTT; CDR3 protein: CAWSARISGNTIYF
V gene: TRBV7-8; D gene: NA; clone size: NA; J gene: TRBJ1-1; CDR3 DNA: TGTGCCAGCAGCTCGAAAACCAACAGGGCAAGGAACACTGAAGCTTTCTTT; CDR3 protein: CASSSKTNRARNTEAFF
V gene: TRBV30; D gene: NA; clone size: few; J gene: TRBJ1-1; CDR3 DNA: TGTGCCACTAAGACTGTGAACACTGAAGCTTTCTTT; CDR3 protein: CATKTVNTEAFF
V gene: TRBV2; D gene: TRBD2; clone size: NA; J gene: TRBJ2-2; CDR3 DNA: TGTGCCAGCAGTGAGAGTAGCGGGAGGACGGCCGGGGAGCTGTTTTTT; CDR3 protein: CASSESSGRTAGELFF
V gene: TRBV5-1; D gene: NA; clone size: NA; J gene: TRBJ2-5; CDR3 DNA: TGCGCCAGCAGCTTGGTAGCGGCCCAGCAAGAGACCCAGTACTTC; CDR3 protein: CASSLVAAQQETQYF
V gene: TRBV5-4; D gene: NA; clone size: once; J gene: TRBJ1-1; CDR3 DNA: TGTGCCAGCAGCTTGCCGGGGGGCCGGACTGAAGCTTTCTTT; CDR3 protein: CASSLPGGRTEAFF